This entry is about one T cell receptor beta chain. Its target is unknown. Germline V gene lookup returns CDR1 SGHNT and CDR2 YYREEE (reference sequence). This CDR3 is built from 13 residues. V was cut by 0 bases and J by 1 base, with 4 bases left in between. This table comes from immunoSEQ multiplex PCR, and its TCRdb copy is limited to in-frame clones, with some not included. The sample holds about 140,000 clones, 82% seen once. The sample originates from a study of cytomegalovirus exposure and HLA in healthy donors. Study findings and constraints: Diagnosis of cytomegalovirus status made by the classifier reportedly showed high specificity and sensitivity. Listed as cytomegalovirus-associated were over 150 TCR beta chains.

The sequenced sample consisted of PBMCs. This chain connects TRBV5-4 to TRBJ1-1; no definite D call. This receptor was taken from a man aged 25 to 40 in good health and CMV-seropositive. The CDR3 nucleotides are TGTGCCAGCAGCTTGGCCAGGAACACTGAAGCTTTCTTT. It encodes CASSLARNTEAFF.